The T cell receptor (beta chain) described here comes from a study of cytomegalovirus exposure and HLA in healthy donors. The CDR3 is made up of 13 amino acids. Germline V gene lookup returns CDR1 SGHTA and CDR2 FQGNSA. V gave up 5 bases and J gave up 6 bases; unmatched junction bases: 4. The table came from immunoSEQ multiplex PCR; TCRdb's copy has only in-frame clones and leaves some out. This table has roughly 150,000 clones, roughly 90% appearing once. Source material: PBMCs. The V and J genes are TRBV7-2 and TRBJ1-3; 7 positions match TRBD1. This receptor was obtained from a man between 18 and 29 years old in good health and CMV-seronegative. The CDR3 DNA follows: TGTGCCAGCAGCACGGGACAGCAAAACACCATATATTTT. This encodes CASSTGQQNTIYF.